This T cell receptor beta chain is from a study of early T cells in non-severe SARS-CoV-2 infection. Study-wide background: Sequencing targeted bulk RNA from unsorted whole blood, leaving chains unpaired. Findings and caveats of the study: Sequences matched to VDJdb favored anti-spike CD8 responses, while private and CD4 specificities were missed.

This clonotype was picked up many times. What it recognizes is unknown. TCRdb passed the 5' RACE reads through MiXCR, listing each CDR3 protein once. The sample contains 25,000 to 30,000 distinct CDR3 sequences, around 6% of which appear only once. Germline V lookup: CDR1 DFQATT, CDR2 SNEGSKA (reference sequence). This CDR3 comprises 14 residues. V shed 6 bases and J shed 1 base, with 14 bases lying between them. The chain links TRBV20-1 to TRBJ2-3; a possible D gene is TRBD1 (6 bases). The receptor was derived from an adult who was a healthcare worker with PCR-confirmed SARS-CoV-2 infection or an uninfected control (not recorded which). This specimen was whole blood, taken at baseline. The CDR3 sequence is CSARGQYRTDTQYF. CDR3 DNA: TGCAGTGCCAGGGGCCAGTATCGCACAGATACGCAGTATTTT.